Here is one T cell receptor (beta chain) with its context. The antigen remains unidentified. The sample is drawn from a study of CD8 T cells in ankylosing spondylitis. General study results and limits: What seemed typical of ankylosing spondylitis blood was a TCR beta motif built from roughly 8 highly homologous variants. Reportedly, matched ankylosing spondylitis synovial fluid was significantly enriched for disease-linked clones.

The junction had 14 bases not matched to a gene; V was cut back by 5 bases and J by 5 bases. The CDR3 is 17 residues long. Germline CDR1 and CDR2: MDHEN and SYDVKM. MiXCR, applied by TCRdb to the 5' RACE reads, yields one record per CDR3 protein. Of over 600,000 distinct CDR3 sequences in the sample, 19% are singletons; the top ten hold about 20%. The V and J genes are TRBV28 and TRBJ2-2, with TRBD2 identical over 7 bases. This receptor was identified in a male donor with ankylosing spondylitis. The material sequenced was blood, either unsorted or a sorted T cell fraction (not recorded which). CDR3 coding DNA: TGTGCCAGCAGTCCAAGATCCGCGGGAGTAGAGACCGGGGAGCTGTTTTTT. It encodes CASSPRSAGVETGELFF. The variable domain in full, with the rest retrieved from reference TRBV28 and TRBJ2-2, is DVKVTQSSRYLVKRTGEKVFLECVQDMDHENMFWYRQDPGLGLRLIYFSYDVKMKEKGDIPEGYSVSREKKERFSLILESASTNQTSMYLCASSPRSAGVETGELFFGEGSRLTVL.